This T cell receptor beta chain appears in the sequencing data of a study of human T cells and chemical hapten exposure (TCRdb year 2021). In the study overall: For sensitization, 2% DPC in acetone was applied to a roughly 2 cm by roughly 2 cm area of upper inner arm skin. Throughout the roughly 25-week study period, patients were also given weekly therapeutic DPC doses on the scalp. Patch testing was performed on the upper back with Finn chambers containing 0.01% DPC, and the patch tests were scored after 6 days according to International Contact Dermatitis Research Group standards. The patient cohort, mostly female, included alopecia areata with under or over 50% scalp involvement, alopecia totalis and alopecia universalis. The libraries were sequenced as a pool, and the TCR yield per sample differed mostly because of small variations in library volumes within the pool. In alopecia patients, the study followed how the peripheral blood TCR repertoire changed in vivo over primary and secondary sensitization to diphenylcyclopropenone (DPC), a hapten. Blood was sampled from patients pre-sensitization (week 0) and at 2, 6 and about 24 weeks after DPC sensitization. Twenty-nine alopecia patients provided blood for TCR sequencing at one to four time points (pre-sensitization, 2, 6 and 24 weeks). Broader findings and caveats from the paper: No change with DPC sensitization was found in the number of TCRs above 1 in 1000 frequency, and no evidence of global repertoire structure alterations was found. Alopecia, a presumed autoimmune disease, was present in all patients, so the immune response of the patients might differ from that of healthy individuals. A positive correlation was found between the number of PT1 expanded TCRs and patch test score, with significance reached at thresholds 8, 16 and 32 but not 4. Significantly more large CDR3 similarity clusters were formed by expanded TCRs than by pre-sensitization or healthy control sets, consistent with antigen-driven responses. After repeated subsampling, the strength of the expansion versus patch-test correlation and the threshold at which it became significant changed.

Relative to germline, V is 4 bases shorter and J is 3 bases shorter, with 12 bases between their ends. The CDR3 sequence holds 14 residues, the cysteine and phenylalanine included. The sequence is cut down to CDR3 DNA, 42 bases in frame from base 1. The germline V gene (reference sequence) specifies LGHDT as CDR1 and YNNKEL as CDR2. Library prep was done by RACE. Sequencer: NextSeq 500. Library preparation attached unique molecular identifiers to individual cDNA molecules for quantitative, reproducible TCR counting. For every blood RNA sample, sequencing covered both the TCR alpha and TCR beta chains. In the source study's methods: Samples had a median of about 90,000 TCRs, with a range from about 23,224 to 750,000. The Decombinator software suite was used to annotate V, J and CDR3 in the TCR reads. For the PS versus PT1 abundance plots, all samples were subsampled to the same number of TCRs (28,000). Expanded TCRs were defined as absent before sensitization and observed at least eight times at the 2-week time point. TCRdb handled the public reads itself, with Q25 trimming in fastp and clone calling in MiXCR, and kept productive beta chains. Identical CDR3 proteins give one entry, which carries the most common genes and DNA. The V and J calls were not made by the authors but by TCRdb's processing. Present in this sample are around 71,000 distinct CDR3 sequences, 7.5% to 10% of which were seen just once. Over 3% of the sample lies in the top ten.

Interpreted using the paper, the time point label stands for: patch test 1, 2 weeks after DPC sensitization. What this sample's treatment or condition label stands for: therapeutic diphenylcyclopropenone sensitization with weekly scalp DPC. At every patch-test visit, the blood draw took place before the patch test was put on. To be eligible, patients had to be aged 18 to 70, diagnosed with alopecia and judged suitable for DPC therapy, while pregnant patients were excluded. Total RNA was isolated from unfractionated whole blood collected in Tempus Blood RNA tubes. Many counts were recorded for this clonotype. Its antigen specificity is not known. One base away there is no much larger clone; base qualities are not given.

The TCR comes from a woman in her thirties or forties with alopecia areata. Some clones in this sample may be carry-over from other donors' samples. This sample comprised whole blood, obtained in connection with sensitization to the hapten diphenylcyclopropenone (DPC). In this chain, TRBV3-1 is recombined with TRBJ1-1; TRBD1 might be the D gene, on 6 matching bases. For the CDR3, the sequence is CASSPRGQDTEAFF. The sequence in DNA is TGTGCCAGCAGCCCCAGGGGTCAGGACACTGAAGCTTTCTTT.